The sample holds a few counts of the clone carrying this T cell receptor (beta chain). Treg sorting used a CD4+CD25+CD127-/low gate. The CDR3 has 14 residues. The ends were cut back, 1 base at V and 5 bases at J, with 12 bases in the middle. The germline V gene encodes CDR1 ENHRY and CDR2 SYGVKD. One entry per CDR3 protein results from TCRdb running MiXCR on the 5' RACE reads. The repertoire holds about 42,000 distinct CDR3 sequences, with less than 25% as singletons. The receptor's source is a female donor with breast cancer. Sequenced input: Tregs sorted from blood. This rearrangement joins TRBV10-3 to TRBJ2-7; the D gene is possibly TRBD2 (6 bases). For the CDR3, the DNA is TGTGCCATCAGTGAGTTGGAGGGGCAAGACGAGCAGTACTTC. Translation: CAISELEGQDEQYF.